This TCR beta chain was recorded in a study of blood T cell repertoires in COVID-19. Original analysis: Using reference gene primer amplification, nucleated cell counts were estimated. The method was immunoSEQ multiplex PCR; TCRdb's version includes in-frame clones alone and lacks a portion of them. The V and J calls and clone size are taken from that table; D and trimming were inferred from the DNA. Here the sample spans some 260,000 clones, around 86% being singletons. J was trimmed by 8 bases and V by 1 base; bases with no gene match: 8. Germline V gene sequence: CDR1 SGHRS, CDR2 YFSETQ. The CDR3 contains 17 residues. Everyone who took part was roughly 18 to 89 years old, and they came from about two dozen US areas. Categorization into cohorts depended on clinical history that participants reported.

The sample comprised PBMCs or T cells enriched from blood (not recorded which). The receptor comes from a man aged 35-49 years who had recovered from COVID-19. The chain links TRBV5-1 to TRBJ2-2; 13 bases line up with TRBD2. The CDR3 is CASSLHRTSGRLGELFF. The DNA of the CDR3 is TGCGCCAGCAGCTTGCATAGGACTAGCGGGAGATTAGGGGAGCTGTTTTTT.